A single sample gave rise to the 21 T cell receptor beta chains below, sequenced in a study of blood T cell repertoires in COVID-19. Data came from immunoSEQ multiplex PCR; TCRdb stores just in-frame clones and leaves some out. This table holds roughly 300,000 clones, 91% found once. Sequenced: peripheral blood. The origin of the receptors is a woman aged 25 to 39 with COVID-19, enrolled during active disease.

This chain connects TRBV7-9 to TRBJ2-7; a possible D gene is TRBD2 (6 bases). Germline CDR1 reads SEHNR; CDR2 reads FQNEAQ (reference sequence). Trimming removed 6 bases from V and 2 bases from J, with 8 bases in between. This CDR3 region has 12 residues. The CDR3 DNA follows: TGTGCCAGCAGTCCGGGGGCCTACGAGCAGTACTTC. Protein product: CASSPGAYEQYF.

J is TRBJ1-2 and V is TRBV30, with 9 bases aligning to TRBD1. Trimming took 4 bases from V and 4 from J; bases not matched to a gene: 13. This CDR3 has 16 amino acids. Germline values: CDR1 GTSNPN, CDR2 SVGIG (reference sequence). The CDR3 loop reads CAWKRGQGSTRYGYTF. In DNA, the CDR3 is TGTGCCTGGAAGCGCGGACAGGGGAGTACCCGCTATGGCTACACCTTC.

This CDR3 is CASSLVGLAGFQETQYF. The DNA of the CDR3 is TGTGCCAGCAGCTTAGTGGGTCTAGCGGGGTTCCAAGAGACCCAGTACTTC. V is TRBV13 and J is TRBJ2-5, with TRBD2 matching 9 bases. The CDR3 runs 17 residues. The V gene's germline CDR1 is PRHDT and CDR2 FYEKMQ (reference sequence). Losses at the gene ends were 1 base for V and 1 base for J; bases not matched to a gene: 7.

CDR3 bases: TGTGCCAGCAGCCCCCGTGGCGACCGCGGCGATGAGCAGTTCTTC. Translation gives CASSPRGDRGDEQFF. J is TRBJ2-1 and V is TRBV7-3; D is ambiguous. The CDR3 consists of 15 residues. The V gene lost 5 bases and the J gene lost 8 bases, with 19 bases spanning the gap. Germline V gene data show CDR1 as SGHTA and CDR2 as FQGTGA.

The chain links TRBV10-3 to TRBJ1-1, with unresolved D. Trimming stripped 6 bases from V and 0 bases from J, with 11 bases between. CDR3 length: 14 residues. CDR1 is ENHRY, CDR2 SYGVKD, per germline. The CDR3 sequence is CAIRSYLMNTEAFF. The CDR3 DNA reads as TGTGCCATCAGGTCATACTTAATGAACACTGAAGCTTTCTTT.

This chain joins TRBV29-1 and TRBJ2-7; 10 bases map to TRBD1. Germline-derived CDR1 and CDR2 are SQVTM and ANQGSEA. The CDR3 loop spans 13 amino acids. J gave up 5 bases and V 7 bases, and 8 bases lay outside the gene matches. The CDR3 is CSAGTGALDEQYF. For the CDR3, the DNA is TGCAGCGCAGGGACAGGGGCACTGGACGAGCAGTACTTC.

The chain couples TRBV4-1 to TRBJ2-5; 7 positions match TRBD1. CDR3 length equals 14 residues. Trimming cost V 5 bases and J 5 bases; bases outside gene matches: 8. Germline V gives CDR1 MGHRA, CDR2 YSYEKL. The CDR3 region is CASSSQTGLETQYF. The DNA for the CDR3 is TGCGCCAGCAGCTCTCAGACAGGGCTGGAGACCCAGTACTTC.

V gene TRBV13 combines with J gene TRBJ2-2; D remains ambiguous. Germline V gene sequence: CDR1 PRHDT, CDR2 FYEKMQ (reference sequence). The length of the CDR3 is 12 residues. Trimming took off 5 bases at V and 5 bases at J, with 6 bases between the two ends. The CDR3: CASSPETGELFF. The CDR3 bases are TGTGCCAGCAGCCCAGAAACCGGGGAGCTGTTTTTT.

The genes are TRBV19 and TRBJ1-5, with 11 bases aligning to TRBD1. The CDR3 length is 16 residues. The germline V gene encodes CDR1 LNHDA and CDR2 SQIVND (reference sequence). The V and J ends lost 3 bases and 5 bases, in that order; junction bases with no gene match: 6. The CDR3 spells CASSIVDRGQYQPQHF. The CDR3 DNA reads TGTGCCAGTAGTATCGTGGACAGGGGGCAATATCAGCCCCAGCATTTT.

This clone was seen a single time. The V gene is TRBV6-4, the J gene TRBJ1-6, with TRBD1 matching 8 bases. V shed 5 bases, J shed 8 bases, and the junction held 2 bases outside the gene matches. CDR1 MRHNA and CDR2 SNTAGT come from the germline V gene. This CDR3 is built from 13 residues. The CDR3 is CASSQDRDSPLHF. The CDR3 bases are TGTGCCAGCAGTCAGGACAGGGATTCACCCCTCCACTTT.

The DNA of the CDR3 is TGCGCCAGCAGCTGGATGACAGGGGCTAATGAAAAACTGTTTTTT. It is translated as CASSWMTGANEKLFF. The gene calls are TRBV5-1 and TRBJ1-4, with 8 bases lining up with TRBD1. The CDR3 sequence is 15 residues long. CDR1 is SGHRS, CDR2 YFSETQ, per germline. V was clipped by 3 bases and J by 3 bases; unmatched bases: 4.

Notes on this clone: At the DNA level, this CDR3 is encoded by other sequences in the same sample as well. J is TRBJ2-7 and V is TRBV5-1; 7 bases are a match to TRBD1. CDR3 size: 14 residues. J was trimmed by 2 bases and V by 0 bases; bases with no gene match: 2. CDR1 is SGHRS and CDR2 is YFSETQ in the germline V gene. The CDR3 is CASSLGQGPYEQYF. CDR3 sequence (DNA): TGCGCCAGCAGCTTGGGACAGGGCCCCTACGAGCAGTACTTC.

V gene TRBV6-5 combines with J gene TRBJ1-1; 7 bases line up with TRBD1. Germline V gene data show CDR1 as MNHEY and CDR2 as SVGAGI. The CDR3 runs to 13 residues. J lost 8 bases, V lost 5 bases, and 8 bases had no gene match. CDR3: CASSPPQGEEAFF. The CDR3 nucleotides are TGTGCCAGCAGTCCCCCCCAGGGGGAAGAAGCTTTCTTT.

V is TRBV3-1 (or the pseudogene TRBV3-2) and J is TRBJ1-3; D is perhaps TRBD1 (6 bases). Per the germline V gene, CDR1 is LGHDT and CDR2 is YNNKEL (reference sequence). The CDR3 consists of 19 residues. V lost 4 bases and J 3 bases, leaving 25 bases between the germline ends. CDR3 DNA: TGTGCCAGCAGCCGATGGGCAGACCAGGGGTACGGTCGTGGAAACACCATATATTTT. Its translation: CASSRWADQGYGRGNTIYF.

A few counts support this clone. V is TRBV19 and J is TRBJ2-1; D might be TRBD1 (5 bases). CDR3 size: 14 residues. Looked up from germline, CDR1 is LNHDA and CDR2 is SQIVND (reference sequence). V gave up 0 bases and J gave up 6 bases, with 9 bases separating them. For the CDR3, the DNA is TGTGCCAGTAGTATAGACAGGGTGCTCAATGAGCAGTTCTTC. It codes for CASSIDRVLNEQFF.

The CDR3 sequence is CASSDGQGSYNEQFF. DNA for the CDR3: TGTGCCAGCAGCGATGGACAGGGCTCCTACAATGAGCAGTTCTTC. The V and J genes are TRBV5-6 and TRBJ2-1; 8 bases line up with TRBD1. The junction had 3 bases not matched to a gene; V was cut back by 4 bases and J by 0 bases. The germline gives CDR1 SGHDT, CDR2 YYEEEE. This CDR3 is 15 amino acids long.

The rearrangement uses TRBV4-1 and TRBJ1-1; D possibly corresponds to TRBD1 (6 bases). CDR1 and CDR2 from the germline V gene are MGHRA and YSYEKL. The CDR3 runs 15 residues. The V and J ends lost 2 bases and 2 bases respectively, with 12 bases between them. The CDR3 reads CASSQWAGVNTEAFF. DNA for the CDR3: TGCGCCAGCAGCCAATGGGCAGGGGTAAACACTGAAGCTTTCTTT.

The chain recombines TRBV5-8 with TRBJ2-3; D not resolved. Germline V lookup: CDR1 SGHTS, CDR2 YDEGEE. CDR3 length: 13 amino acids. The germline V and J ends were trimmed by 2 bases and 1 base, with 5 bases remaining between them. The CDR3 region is CASSFPGTDTQYF. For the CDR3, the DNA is TGTGCCAGCAGCTTCCCAGGCACAGATACGCAGTATTTT. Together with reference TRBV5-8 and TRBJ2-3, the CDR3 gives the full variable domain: EAGVTQSPTHLIKTRGQQATLRCSPISGHTSVYWYQQALGLGLQFLLWYDEGEERNRGNFPPRFSGRQFPNYSSELNVNALELEDSALYLCASSFPGTDTQYFGPGTRLTVL.

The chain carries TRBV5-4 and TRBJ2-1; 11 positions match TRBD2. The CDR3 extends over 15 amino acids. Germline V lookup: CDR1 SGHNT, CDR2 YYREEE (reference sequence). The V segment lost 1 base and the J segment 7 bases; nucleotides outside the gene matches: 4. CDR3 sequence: CASSLRLAGGNEQFF. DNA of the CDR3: TGTGCCAGCAGCTTGCGTCTAGCGGGGGGAAATGAGCAGTTCTTC.

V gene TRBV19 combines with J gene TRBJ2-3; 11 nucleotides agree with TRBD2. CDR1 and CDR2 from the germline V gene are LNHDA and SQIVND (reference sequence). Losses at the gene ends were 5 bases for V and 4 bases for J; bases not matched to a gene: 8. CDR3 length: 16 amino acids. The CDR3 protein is CASSVTLAGVSDTQYF. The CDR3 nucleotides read TGTGCCAGTAGTGTGACACTAGCGGGAGTTTCAGATACGCAGTATTTT.

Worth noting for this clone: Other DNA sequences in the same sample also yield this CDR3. CDR3 residues: CASSPGQGGMNTEAFF. The CDR3 DNA is TGCGCCAGCAGCCCAGGACAGGGCGGGATGAACACTGAAGCTTTCTTT. This chain uses TRBV5-1 with TRBJ1-1; 8 bases line up with TRBD1. The CDR3 length is 16 residues. The germline CDR1 and CDR2 sequences are SGHRS and YFSETQ. With 4 bases clipped from V and 0 bases from J, the junction kept 8 bases outside the gene matches. The full variable domain, with the rest looked up from reference TRBV5-1 and TRBJ1-1, is KAGVTQTPRYLIKTRGQQVTLSCSPISGHRSVSWYQQTPGQGLQFLFEYFSETQRNKGNFPGRFSGRQFSNSRSEMNVSTLELGDSALYLCASSPGQGGMNTEAFFGQGTRLTVV.